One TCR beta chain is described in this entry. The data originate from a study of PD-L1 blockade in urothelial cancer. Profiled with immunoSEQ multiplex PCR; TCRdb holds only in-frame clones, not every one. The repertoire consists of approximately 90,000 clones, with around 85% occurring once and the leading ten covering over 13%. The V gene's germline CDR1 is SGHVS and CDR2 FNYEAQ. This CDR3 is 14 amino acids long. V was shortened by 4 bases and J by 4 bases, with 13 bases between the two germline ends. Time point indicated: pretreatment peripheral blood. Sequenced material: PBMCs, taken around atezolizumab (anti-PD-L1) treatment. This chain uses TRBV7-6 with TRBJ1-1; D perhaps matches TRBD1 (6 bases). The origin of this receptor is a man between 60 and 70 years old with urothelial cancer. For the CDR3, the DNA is TGTGCCAGCAGCTGGGGGCAGCCGGGCACTGAAGCTTTCTTT. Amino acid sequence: CASSWGQPGTEAFF. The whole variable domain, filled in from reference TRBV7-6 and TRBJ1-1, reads GAGVSQSPRYKVTKRGQDVALRCDPISGHVSLYWYRQALGQGPEFLTYFNYEAQQDKSGLPNDRFSAERPEGSISTLTIQRTEQRDSAMYRCASSWGQPGTEAFFGQGTRLTVV.